According to its frequency, the clone carrying this T cell receptor beta chain is medium-sized. Its target is unknown. PCR used 60 Vbeta primers and 13 Jbeta primers. The method was immunoSEQ multiplex PCR; TCRdb's version includes in-frame clones alone and lacks a portion of them. Seen in this sample are roughly 40,000 clones; the ten most common clones hold approximately 8.8%. These data originate in a study of cytomegalovirus exposure and HLA in healthy donors. Whole-study findings and limits: Later, an analysis showed that TCR beta chains associated with HLA were more clonally expanded than others that were equally common. TCR beta V- and J-gene trimming, according to a later analysis, was linked to a missense DCLRE1C variant. Many donors carried some public TCRs, although rarity characterized most TCR sequences. Researchers left out some V segments, among them TRBV6-2 and TRBV6-3, as indistinguishable.

Germline V gene lookup returns CDR1 SEHNR and CDR2 FQNEAQ (reference sequence). Between the trimmed V and J ends, which lost 1 base and 1 base, there was a span of 7 bases. The CDR3 sequence is 14 residues long. The TCR was taken from a male donor in good health and CMV-seronegative. Specimen: PBMCs. The V call is TRBV7-9, the J call TRBJ1-1; D not resolved. The CDR3 sequence is CASSLVAGNTEAFF. CDR3 coding DNA: TGTGCCAGCAGCTTAGTCGCGGGGAACACTGAAGCTTTCTTT.